The TCR beta chain described here comes from a study of OX40 agonist ivuxolimab in advanced cancers. Regarding the complete study: Ivuxolimab was an agonistic, fully human IgG2 monoclonal antibody directed against OX40 (CD134), a costimulatory receptor. Intravenous ivuxolimab was administered to patients every 2 weeks at six dose levels: 0.01, 0.1, 0.3, 1.5, 3 and 10 mg/kg. Of the approximately 50 dose-escalation patients, hepatocellular carcinoma was present in around 20, melanoma in around 15, renal cell carcinoma in 9 and head and neck cancer in 9. In the dose-escalation cohort, approximately 80% of patients were male, and the mean age was around 60 years with a range of 23 to 79. Prior anti-PD-1, anti-PD-L1 or anti-CTLA-4 therapy was permitted, and checkpoint inhibitors had been received by about 37% of dose-escalation patients. Three dose-escalation patients achieved partial responses, one with hepatocellular carcinoma and two with cutaneous melanoma. Peripheral TCRbeta sequencing aimed to test whether ivuxolimab altered TCR sequence diversity and caused clonal T-cell expansion. The monotherapy dose-escalation portion (N of about 49 patients) of the phase I ivuxolimab trial is reported in the paper.

The investigation overall reported the following: Low levels of normalized T-cell clonal expansion were also seen in some nonresponding patients. On average, CD8+ T cells showed more expanded clones than CD4+ T cells after ivuxolimab. The antigen specificity of the clonally expanded peripheral T cells was not determined. Clonal expansion of both CD4+ and CD8+ blood T cells was observed from baseline to week 6 at doses 0.1 to 3.0 mg/kg. In partial responders in the 0.1-3.0 mg/kg groups, normalized peripheral clonal expansion was found to be among the lowest, especially among CD8+ T cells.

Genomic DNA was extracted from sorted cells for sequencing of the TCRbeta CDR3 region. The immunoSEQ Assay was used for sequencing of TCRbeta CDR3 regions. Not all clones reach the TCRdb copy of this immuneACCESS table, which keeps in-frame sequences only. Checked studies attribute under half of the gap to unresolved V genes and leave the rest unexplained. The sample contains 75,000 to 100,000 clones, approximately 90% of them found a single time. The ten top clones hold over 1.5% of the sample. Patients with a history of autoimmune disease or receiving systemic immunosuppression were excluded from the trial. Peripheral blood for TCR sequencing was drawn from every dose cohort at baseline, at cycle 4 day 1 and at cycle 7 day 1. Samples came from an open-label, multicenter, first-in-human phase I dose-escalation trial of ivuxolimab. Adults with locally advanced or metastatic head and neck squamous cell, hepatocellular, melanoma or renal cell carcinoma were enrolled in the trial. Before TCR sequencing, CD4+ T cells and CD8+ T cells were sorted from peripheral blood as separate populations.

On this clone: Its antigen remains undetermined. No per-base quality is available; no much larger clone lies one base away.

Sequences were derived from CD4+ or CD8+ T cells sorted from blood, sampled in a trial of the OX40 agonist ivuxolimab. This sequence originates from an adult with an advanced solid tumor such as melanoma, head and neck, liver or kidney cancer.

The CDR3 region: CASSLGQSHTDTQYF. The sequence in DNA is TGCGCCAGCAGCTTGGGTCAGTCTCACACAGATACGCAGTATTTT. The chain is assembled from TRBV5-1 and TRBJ2-3, with the D gene not confidently named. The germline V gene sets CDR1 to SGHRS and CDR2 to YFSETQ. The CDR3 starts with the cysteine, ends with the phenylalanine, and has 15 residues. Only the CDR3 DNA is retained, 45 bases long and in frame from the first base. A distance of 10 bases separates the germline ends of V and J, which lose 0 bases and 2 bases respectively.